This TCR beta chain originates from a study of PD-L1 blockade in urothelial cancer. Profiled with immunoSEQ multiplex PCR; TCRdb holds only in-frame clones, not every one. The top ten hold approximately 3.5% of the sample, which has roughly 38,000 clones, 82% seen once. The CDR3 length is 18 residues. V shed 3 bases and J shed 5 bases, with 23 bases lying between them. Germline V CDR1 and CDR2: MDHEN, SYDVKM. To note about this clone: Its antigen remains unidentified.

General study points: Prediction of better survival came from below-median pretreatment blood TCR clonality.

V usage is TRBV28 and J usage is TRBJ1-5; D is perhaps TRBD1 (6 bases). The receptor comes from an older man with urothelial cancer. The sequencing used PBMCs, collected around atezolizumab (anti-PD-L1) treatment. The CDR3 region has the DNA TGTGCCAGCAGTTTCTCCAGGGGCTTTGGTTCCGTCGATCAGCCCCAGCATTTT. Its translation: CASSFSRGFGSVDQPQHF.